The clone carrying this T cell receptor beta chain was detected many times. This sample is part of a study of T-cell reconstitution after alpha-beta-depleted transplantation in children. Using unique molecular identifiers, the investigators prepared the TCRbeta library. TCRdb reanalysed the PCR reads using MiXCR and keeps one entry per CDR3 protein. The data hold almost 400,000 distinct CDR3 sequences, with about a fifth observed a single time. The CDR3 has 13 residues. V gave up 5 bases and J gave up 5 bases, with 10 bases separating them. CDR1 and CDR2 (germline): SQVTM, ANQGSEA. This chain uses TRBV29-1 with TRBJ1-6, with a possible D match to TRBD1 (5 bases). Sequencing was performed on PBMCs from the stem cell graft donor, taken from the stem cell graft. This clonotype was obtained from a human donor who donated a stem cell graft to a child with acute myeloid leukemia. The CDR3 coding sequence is TGCAGCGTTCACGTGGGGGATAATTCACCCCTCCACTTT. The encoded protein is CSVHVGDNSPLHF.